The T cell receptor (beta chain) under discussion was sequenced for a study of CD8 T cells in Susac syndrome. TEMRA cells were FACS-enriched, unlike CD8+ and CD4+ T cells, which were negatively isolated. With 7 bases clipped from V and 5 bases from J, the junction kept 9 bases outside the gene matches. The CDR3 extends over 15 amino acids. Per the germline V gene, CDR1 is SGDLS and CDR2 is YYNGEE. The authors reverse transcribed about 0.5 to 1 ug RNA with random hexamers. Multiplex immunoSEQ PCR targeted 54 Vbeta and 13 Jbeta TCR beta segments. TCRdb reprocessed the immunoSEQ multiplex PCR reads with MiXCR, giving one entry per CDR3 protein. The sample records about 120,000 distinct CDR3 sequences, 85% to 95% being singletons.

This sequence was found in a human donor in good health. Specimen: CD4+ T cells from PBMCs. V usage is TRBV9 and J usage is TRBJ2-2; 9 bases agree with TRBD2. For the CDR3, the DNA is TGTGCCAGCTCAAAGGCGGGAGGGAGGACCGGGGAGCTGTTTTTT. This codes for CASSKAGGRTGELFF. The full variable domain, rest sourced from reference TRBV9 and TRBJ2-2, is DSGVTQTPKHLITATGQRVTLRCSPRSGDLSVYWYQQSLDQGLQFLIQYYNGEERAKGNILERFSAQQFPDLHSELNLSSLELGDSALYFCASSKAGGRTGELFFGEGSRLTVL.